These T cell receptor beta chains were read from a single sample in a study. TCRdb recomputed calls from the 5' RACE reads with MiXCR, one row per CDR3 protein. Here the sample spans about 62,000 distinct CDR3 sequences, about 31% being singletons. The sequencing input was tumor-infiltrating naive CD4+ T cells sorted from the breast tumor. The receptors here all came from a female donor with breast cancer. Each CDR3 is given with its conserved first and last residue. A D gene is named only where the DNA matches it firmly. Clone size is shown for a subset of rows, as once, few, many or a class of expanded clone.

CDR3 DNA,CDR3 protein,J gene,D gene,V gene,clone size
TGTGCCAGCAGAACAGACAATCAGCCCCAGCATTTT,CASRTDNQPQHF,TRBJ1-5,NA,TRBV4-2,NA
TGCGCCAGCAGCTTTCCTCAGGGGAATGGCTACACCTTC,CASSFPQGNGYTF,TRBJ1-2,NA,TRBV5-1,few
TGTGCCAGCACCTATCATCTGGTGGGCCGCTCCTACAATGAGCAGTTCTTC,CASTYHLVGRSYNEQFF,TRBJ2-1,NA,TRBV6-2/TRBV6-3,NA
TGCGCCAGCAGCCAAACCGTTTGGGGGGGACCGGGACAGATATTCTACGAGCAGTACTTC,CASSQTVWGGPGQIFYEQYF,TRBJ2-7,NA,TRBV5-1,NA
TGCAGTGCTAGAGATATGGGGACAGGGAATGGCTACACCTTC,CSARDMGTGNGYTF,TRBJ1-2,TRBD1,TRBV20-1,NA
TGTGCCAGCAGTTCAACCCGACTAGCGGGAGGGTACGAGCAGTACTTC,CASSSTRLAGGYEQYF,TRBJ2-7,TRBD2,TRBV28,once
TGCGCCAGCAGCCAAGATCTAGGCCAGTCTGGTGGCTACACCTTC,CASSQDLGQSGGYTF,TRBJ1-2,NA,TRBV4-1,few
TGTGCCAGCAGCCCCGAAACTGGGGCCAACGTCCTGACTTTC,CASSPETGANVLTF,TRBJ2-6,NA,TRBV6-2/TRBV6-3,NA
TGCAGTGCCCCGGGGGGAGCTAACTATGGCTACACCTTC,CSAPGGANYGYTF,TRBJ1-2,NA,TRBV20-1,many
TGTGCCAGCAGCCCAAGACGGGGTTCGGATACTGAAGCTTTCTTT,CASSPRRGSDTEAFF,TRBJ1-1,NA,TRBV7-9,NA
TGCGCCAGCAGCCAAAGACTAGAGTCCTACGAGCAGTACTTC,CASSQRLESYEQYF,TRBJ2-7,NA,TRBV4-1,NA
TGCAGTGCTGGCCAGGGTGCTGGTTTGGGTACTGAAGCTTTCTTT,CSAGQGAGLGTEAFF,TRBJ1-1,NA,TRBV20-1,NA
TGTGCCAGCAGCTCCACAGGGGCTTGGGAAAATGAGCAGTTCTTC,CASSSTGAWENEQFF,TRBJ2-1,TRBD1,TRBV7-9,NA
TGTGCCAGCAGCCCGGGACTAGCGGGACAGATCTACAATGAGCAGTTCTTC,CASSPGLAGQIYNEQFF,TRBJ2-1,TRBD2,TRBV7-9,NA
TGTACCAGCAGCTCGGGGTCAGGACAAGATACGCAGTATTTT,CTSSSGSGQDTQYF,TRBJ2-3,NA,TRBV7-9,NA
TGTGCCAGCAGTTCGAGGGGACAGGGATTATGGCAGTACTTC,CASSSRGQGLWQYF,TRBJ2-7,TRBD1,TRBV6-5,few
TGCGCCAGCAGCTTGGCTCCAGGGGGCTCCTACGAGCAGTACTTC,CASSLAPGGSYEQYF,TRBJ2-7,TRBD1,TRBV5-1,many
TGTGCCAGCAGAAGACCGGGGGCCCACACCGGGGAGCTGTTTTTT,CASRRPGAHTGELFF,TRBJ2-2,NA,TRBV5-5,few
TGTGCCAGCAGCTCAATGACTAGCGAAGATGAGCAGTTCTTC,CASSSMTSEDEQFF,TRBJ2-1,TRBD2,TRBV12-3/TRBV12-4,many
TGTGCCAGTAGTATAGTCCGTCGGGGGCATCAGCCCCAGCATTTT,CASSIVRRGHQPQHF,TRBJ1-5,NA,TRBV19,few
TGTGCCAGCAGTTGGGGGACAGGGACGAACACCATATATTTT,CASSWGTGTNTIYF,TRBJ1-3,TRBD1,TRBV6-5,few
TGTGCCAGCGTGCCGGGACTAGCGGGGGTGGAGACCCAGTACTTC,CASVPGLAGVETQYF,TRBJ2-5,TRBD2,TRBV2,NA
TGTGCCGGGAGCGGGACCTTCAGTGATACGCAGTATTTT,CAGSGTFSDTQYF,TRBJ2-3,TRBD2,TRBV28,NA
TGTGCCAGCAGCTGGAGGGAGTTCTCCGAGCAGTACTTC,CASSWREFSEQYF,TRBJ2-7,NA,TRBV7-2,few
TGTGCCATCAGTGAGACAGGGGGCGTTGAGACCCAGTACTTC,CAISETGGVETQYF,TRBJ2-5,TRBD1,TRBV10-3,NA
TGTGCCAGCAGCCCAAGGACTAGCGGGGGGGCCGGGGACATTCAGTACTTC,CASSPRTSGGAGDIQYF,TRBJ2-4,TRBD2,TRBV11-2,NA
TGCAGCGTGACGGGACACCTGAACACTGAAGCTTTCTTT,CSVTGHLNTEAFF,TRBJ1-1,NA,TRBV29-1,NA
TGTGCCATCAGGGCGACACAGGGAGGGGACACTGAAGCTTTCTTT,CAIRATQGGDTEAFF,TRBJ1-1,NA,TRBV10-3,many
TGCGCCAGCAGCCCCGGGTTTGATAGCGGGGCAGCTGATACGCAGTATTTT,CASSPGFDSGAADTQYF,TRBJ2-3,TRBD2,TRBV5-1,NA
TGTGCCAGCAGCTTGGACGGACGCCGGACAGATGGCTACACCTTC,CASSLDGRRTDGYTF,TRBJ1-2,NA,TRBV5-4,few
TGCGCCAGCAGCCAAGGGGGGGGGAACCCTTACAATGAGCAGTTCTTC,CASSQGGGNPYNEQFF,TRBJ2-1,TRBD2,TRBV4-3,NA
TGCGCCAGCAGCTTGTATTTTTTCCGGGGGACAGGGAACTGGAGCGGCTCCTACAATGAGCAGTTCTTC,CASSLYFFRGTGNWSGSYNEQFF,TRBJ2-1,TRBD1,TRBV5-1,NA
TGCGCCAGCAGCCAAGAGGAAGACTATGGCTACACCTTC,CASSQEEDYGYTF,TRBJ1-2,NA,TRBV4-1,many
TGTGCCAGCAGTTTCGACCCGCGTGGGCAGCCCCAGCATTTT,CASSFDPRGQPQHF,TRBJ1-5,NA,TRBV6-6,few
TGCAGTGCTAGAGGGTCTTTGGTAGTTGAGGGAGATGGAGAGACCCAGTACTTC,CSARGSLVVEGDGETQYF,TRBJ2-5,NA,TRBV20-1,NA
TGTGCCAGCAGCCAGATCTTTGGAAACACCATATATTTT,CASSQIFGNTIYF,TRBJ1-3,NA,TRBV5-6,NA
TGTGCCAGCAGCCGCGGGACTAGCGGGAGTTACGGGTTCTTC,CASSRGTSGSYGFF,TRBJ2-1,TRBD2,TRBV3-1,few
TGCAGTGCTAGGAACCTTGGCGATCAGCCCCAGCATTTT,CSARNLGDQPQHF,TRBJ1-5,NA,TRBV20-1,once
TGTGCCAGCAGCTTAGCGTACGGGGCCTATAATGAGCAGTTCTTC,CASSLAYGAYNEQFF,TRBJ2-1,NA,TRBV7-2,NA
TGTGCCAGCTCACCCCCAGGGGGCAACTATGGCTACACCTTC,CASSPPGGNYGYTF,TRBJ1-2,TRBD1,TRBV18,NA
TGTGCCAGCAGCGCCCACAACCCAGGGTCGGACACCGGGGAGCTGTTTTTT,CASSAHNPGSDTGELFF,TRBJ2-2,NA,TRBV9,few
TGCGCCAGCAGCTTTGACTCCTACGAGCAATACTTC,CASSFDSYEQYF,TRBJ2-7,NA,TRBV5-1,once
TGCAGCGTCCCCGTTAGAAGCAGTGCCTACAATGAGCAGTTCTTC,CSVPVRSSAYNEQFF,TRBJ2-1,NA,TRBV29-1,NA
TGTGCCAGCAGCCCCCCCGGGCAAAGGATGAATGAAGCTTTCTTT,CASSPPGQRMNEAFF,TRBJ1-1,NA,TRBV7-9,many
TGTGCCAGCAGACCCGGGACAGGGAGAACCGGGGAGCTGTTTTTT,CASRPGTGRTGELFF,TRBJ2-2,TRBD1,TRBV7-9,NA
TGTGCCAGCAGGCCGTCCGACAGGGATGAGGACTACACCTTC,CASRPSDRDEDYTF,TRBJ1-2,TRBD1,TRBV6-5,few
TGCAGGGCTAGAGACGGGACTAGCCCCGGGGAGCTGTTTTTT,CRARDGTSPGELFF,TRBJ2-2,TRBD2,TRBV20-1,NA
TGTGCCAGCAGCTCGCAACACAGGGGGCAGAACTATGGCTACACCTTC,CASSSQHRGQNYGYTF,TRBJ1-2,TRBD1,TRBV5-4,NA
TGTGCCAGCAGCCTTACAGCGGGAGCATCCTACGAGCAGTACTTC,CASSLTAGASYEQYF,TRBJ2-7,TRBD2,TRBV9,NA